This T cell receptor beta chain came from a study of shared clonotypes between healthy human individuals. Across the study: Researchers assigned three CD4 naive, three CD4 memory, two CD8 naive and one CD8 memory plate to each donor.

CD45RO-negative, CCR7-positively selected cells formed the naive CD8 fraction, excluding terminally differentiated effector memory CD45RA+ cells. Sorted-subset replicate PCRs used 200 ng DNA, some 30,000 T cell genomes. Methods used by the authors: Filtering differed since immunoSEQ provided only junctions, with no quality scores. The protocol was immunoSEQ multiplex PCR, while the TCRdb copy is restricted to in-frame clones and leaves out a portion. V and J calls and clone size are copied from that table; D and trimming were computed from the DNA. The data show about 1,900,000 clones, about 95% seen once. The germline CDR1 and CDR2 sequences are MNHNY and SVGAGI (reference sequence). The CDR3 totals 13 residues. The J segment lost 3 bases and the V segment lost 4 bases, leaving 2 bases of the junction unmatched.

The receptor comes from a man younger than 35 in good health. This chain joins TRBV6-6 and TRBJ2-7; the match to TRBD2 covers 8 bases. Sequenced input: naive CD8+ T cells sorted from blood. The CDR3 spells CASSSGGDYEQYF. For the CDR3, the DNA is TGTGCCAGCAGTTCCGGGGGGGACTACGAGCAGTACTTC.